The 14 T cell receptor beta chains presented below share a single source sample, sequenced in a study of identical twins. TCRdb reprocessed the 5' RACE reads via MiXCR and lists one record per CDR3 protein. The table has around 340,000 distinct CDR3 sequences, roughly an eighth seen once. This sample was also put to use in a study of yellow fever vaccine responses in identical twins.

Sequenced: CD8+ T cells sorted from blood. Every receptor here comes from a woman between 18 and 30 years old in good health.

This sequence joins TRBV7-9 and TRBJ2-3, with 10 nucleotides matching TRBD1. The CDR3 is 17 amino acids. CDR1 and CDR2 from the germline V gene are SEHNR and FQNEAQ (reference sequence). With 6 bases clipped from V and 2 bases from J, the junction kept 11 bases outside the gene matches. In nucleotides, the CDR3 is TGTGCCAGCAGAAACCGTCCGGGACAGGGGTTCACAGATACGCAGTATTTT. Translating gives CASRNRPGQGFTDTQYF.

This clonotype was picked up a small number of times. This sequence joins TRBV11-2 and TRBJ2-6, with 9 bases aligning to TRBD1. Germline CDR1 is SGHAT and CDR2 is FQNNGV. There are 20 residues in the CDR3. V was clipped by 5 bases and J by 3 bases; unmatched bases: 17. The CDR3 bases are TGTGCCAGCAGCCTTGGGGGATACCGGGACAGGGATTATGGGGCCAACGTCCTGACTTTC. It is translated as CASSLGGYRDRDYGANVLTF.

The table lists this clonotype with a few counts. The J gene is TRBJ1-2, the V gene TRBV20-1, with D possibly matching TRBD1 (6 bases). CDR3 length: 13 residues. CDR1 is DFQATT, CDR2 SNEGSKA, per germline (reference sequence). V was clipped by 1 base and J by 4 bases, with 10 bases between them. The CDR3 DNA is TGCAGTGCTAGAGGCGGGGGCGGCTATGGCTACACCTTC. Amino acid sequence: CSARGGGGYGYTF.

The chain carries TRBV29-1 and TRBJ1-1; D is unclear. Germline V gene data show CDR1 as SQVTM and CDR2 as ANQGSEA. This CDR3 spans 11 amino acids. V was cut by 3 bases and J by 4 bases, with 6 bases left in between. In DNA, the CDR3 is TGCAGCGTTGAGCGTTCCACTGAAGCTTTCTTT. Residues: CSVERSTEAFF. Combining the CDR3 with reference TRBV29-1 and TRBJ1-1 gives the whole variable domain SAVISQKPSRDICQRGTSLTIQCQVDSQVTMMFWYRQQPGQSLTLIATANQGSEATYESGFVIDKFPISRPNLTFSTLTVSNMSPEDSSIYLCSVERSTEAFFGQGTRLTVV.

This clonotype has a handful of counts. The chain links TRBV12-3 or TRBV12-4 to TRBJ2-1; 11 bases are a match to TRBD2. With V trimmed by 4 bases and J by 5 bases, 7 bases remained unmatched. This CDR3 comprises 16 residues. DNA for the CDR3: TGTGCCAGCAGTTCACCGGGACTAGCGGTAGACAATGAGCAGTTCTTC. It translates to CASSSPGLAVDNEQFF.

The genes are TRBV3-1 and TRBJ2-5; 14 bases are a match to TRBD2. Trimming took 11 bases from V and 0 from J; bases not matched to a gene: 17. The germline CDR1 and CDR2 sequences are LGHDT and YNNKEL (reference sequence). The CDR3 is made up of 19 amino acids. CDR3 sequence: CACTQGRGLAGVYQETQYF. CDR3 nucleotides: TGTGCCTGCACCCAAGGAAGGGGACTAGCGGGAGTGTACCAAGAGACCCAGTACTTC.

The chain joins TRBV5-1 to TRBJ2-4, with D possibly matching TRBD1 (6 bases). The CDR3 is made up of 15 amino acids. Deletions cut 2 bases from V and 1 base from J, with 10 bases between. In germline, CDR1 is SGHRS, CDR2 YFSETQ. The CDR3 DNA is TGCGCCAGCAGCTTATTAGGGGGTGCCAAAAACATTCAGTACTTC. Residues: CASSLLGGAKNIQYF.

This clonotype was recorded many times. V and J are TRBV15 and TRBJ2-5; possibly TRBD2 for D (5 bases). The CDR3 has 15 amino acids. V lost 1 base to trimming and J lost 1 base, with 10 bases between them. Germline loops: CDR1 LNHNV, CDR2 YYDKDF (reference sequence). The CDR3 nucleotides read TGTGCCACCAGCAGAGGGTCGGGATCCCAAGAGACCCAGTACTTC. As protein: CATSRGSGSQETQYF.

The rearrangement joins TRBV5-1 to TRBJ2-1; the match to TRBD2 covers 7 bases. Trimming at V came to 5 bases and at J to 1 base, leaving 6 bases not matched to a gene. CDR3 length: 15 amino acids. The germline gives CDR1 SGHRS, CDR2 YFSETQ. CDR3 sequence reads: CASRLRERSYNEQFF. CDR3 coding DNA: TGCGCCAGCAGGTTGCGGGAGAGGTCCTACAATGAGCAGTTCTTC.

This chain uses TRBV11-2 with TRBJ2-1, with TRBD2 identical over 14 bases. The junction had 9 bases not matched to a gene; V was cut back by 4 bases and J by 7 bases. The CDR3 runs 17 residues. Germline V gene lookup returns CDR1 SGHAT and CDR2 FQNNGV. The CDR3 region is CASSYRGLAGVLNEQFF. In DNA form, the CDR3 reads TGTGCCAGCAGCTACCGGGGACTAGCGGGGGTGTTGAATGAGCAGTTCTTC. The full variable domain, completed using reference TRBV11-2 and TRBJ2-1, is EAGVAQSPRYKIIEKRQSVAFWCNPISGHATLYWYQQILGQGPKLLIQFQNNGVVDDSQLPKDRFSAERLKGVDSTLKIQPAKLEDSAVYLCASSYRGLAGVLNEQFFGPGTRLTVL.

The chain links TRBV28 to TRBJ2-7; D possibly corresponds to TRBD1 (5 bases). The CDR3 runs to 12 residues. Deletions cut 6 bases from V and 5 bases from J, with 11 bases between. Germline CDR1 reads MDHEN; CDR2 reads SYDVKM. Here the CDR3 DNA reads TGTGCCAGCAGAGGGGCGTGGAACGAGCAGTACTTC. Translating gives CASRGAWNEQYF.

The V gene is TRBV3-1, the J gene TRBJ2-5; D assignment may be TRBD1 or TRBD2 (5 bases each). The CDR3 sequence is 15 residues long. V lost 4 bases to trimming and J lost 5 bases, with 17 bases between them. From germline, CDR1 is LGHDT and CDR2 YNNKEL (reference sequence). CDR3 DNA: TGTGCCAGCAGCCGAGGGGAAGGAGTCGGGGAGACCCAGTACTTC. Protein: CASSRGEGVGETQYF.

This clonotype was observed a few times. The CDR3 reads CASSRLQGEYYEQYF. In nucleotides, the CDR3 is TGTGCCAGCAGCAGACTACAGGGGGAATACTACGAGCAGTACTTC. The chain links TRBV28 to TRBJ2-7; 8 bases agree with TRBD1. The germline V gene has CDR1 MDHEN and CDR2 SYDVKM. CDR3 size: 15 residues. With V trimmed by 6 bases and J by 3 bases, 10 bases remained unmatched.

This clonotype was found a few times. The CDR3 sequence: CASSLALSQPTYEQYF. CDR3 in DNA: TGTGCCAGCAGCTTAGCGCTGTCTCAACCGACCTACGAGCAGTACTTC. The chain links TRBV7-6 to TRBJ2-7; D uncertain. This CDR3 is built from 16 residues. Looked up from germline, CDR1 is SGHVS and CDR2 is FNYEAQ. The ends were cut back, 0 bases at V and 2 bases at J, with 14 bases in the middle.